The rows below give T cell receptor beta chains drawn from one sample of a study of shared clonotypes between healthy human individuals. Clones were sequenced by immunoSEQ multiplex PCR, and TCRdb holds only the in-frame ones, with some missing. The data contain around 1.1 million clones, around three quarters of them seen just once; the ten biggest clones take up more than 0.55%. The specimen was memory CD4+ T cells from PBMCs. The origin of the receptors is a man in his late teens or twenties in good health. Some clones in this sample may be carry-over from other donors' samples. CDR3s include the opening cysteine and the closing phenylalanine or tryptophan. D genes are given only for firm matches. Some rows mark clone size as missing; the rest say once, few, many or name a class of expanded clone.

d_call clone_size j_call v_call cdr3_nt cdr3_aa
NA once TRBJ2-7 TRBV28 TGTGCCAGCAGTTTGGTAGCGGAGGGAAGTAACGAGCAGTACTTC CASSLVAEGSNEQYF
TRBD2 NA TRBJ2-1 TRBV9 TGTGCCAGCAGCGTGGCACTAGCGGGAGGGCCTTATGAGCAGTTCTTC CASSVALAGGPYEQFF
NA NA TRBJ2-3 TRBV4-3 TGCGCCAGCAGCCAAGAGAAAGCGGATACGCAGTATTTT CASSQEKADTQYF
NA NA TRBJ1-5 TRBV10-3 TGTGCCATCAGTGAGGCTGGCAAAAAGCCCCAGCATTTT CAISEAGKKPQHF
NA once TRBJ1-1 TRBV5-1 TGCGCCAGCAGTTTCGGGACTGAGAACACTGAAGCTTTCTTT CASSFGTENTEAFF
NA NA TRBJ2-1 TRBV11-2 TGTGCCAGCAGCCCAACGATTCAGCGGGCCCAGTTCTTC CASSPTIQRAQFF
NA NA TRBJ1-5 TRBV18 TGTGCCAGCTCACCAGGGGAGGATCAGCCCCAGCATTTT CASSPGEDQPQHF
TRBD2 once TRBJ2-5 TRBV7-2 TGTGCCAGCAGCTCCCCGCTAGCGGGAATCCAAGAGACCCAGTACTTC CASSSPLAGIQETQYF
TRBD2 NA TRBJ2-7 TRBV4-2 TGTGCCAGCGGCCGAGGGGGACTAGCGGGATCCGAGCAGTACTTC CASGRGGLAGSEQYF
TRBD1 NA TRBJ1-4 TRBV27 TGTGCCAGCAGTCGCAGGGGGCGCGGGTCTACTAATGAAAAACTGTTTTTT CASSRRGRGSTNEKLFF
NA few TRBJ1-5 TRBV6-1 TGTGCCAGCAGTGAAACTAACCAGGGCCGCGGAATCACGGTCCGTCAGCCCCAGCATTTT CASSETNQGRGITVRQPQHF
TRBD1 NA TRBJ2-7 TRBV18 TGTGCCAGCTCGGACAGGGGCATCTCGTTACAATACTTC CASSDRGISLQYF
TRBD2 NA TRBJ2-1 TRBV4-3 TGCGCCAGCAGCCAAGATCCGGGACTAGCGGGAGGTGTACCGTTCTTC CASSQDPGLAGGVPFF
NA few TRBJ2-2 TRBV14 TGTGCCAGCAGCGTACGGGGGGAGCTGTTTTTT CASSVRGELFF
NA NA TRBJ1-4 TRBV29-1 TGCAGCGTTAAGTCCCCCCCAACTAATGAAAAACTGTTTTTT CSVKSPPTNEKLFF
NA NA TRBJ1-1 TRBV15 TGTGCCACCAGCAGAGTAAAGGACGGGAACACTGAAGCTTTCTTT CATSRVKDGNTEAFF
NA few TRBJ2-2 TRBV9 TGTGCCAGCAGCGTAGCGTCTAGAGCGTACGCCGGGGAGCTGTTTTTT CASSVASRAYAGELFF
TRBD2 NA TRBJ2-1 TRBV28 TGTGCCAGCAGTTTTAGGGCGGGACTAGCGGGAGCGAGCTCCTACAATGAGCAGTTCTTC CASSFRAGLAGASSYNEQFF
TRBD1 NA TRBJ2-7 TRBV6-1 TGTGCCAGCAGGGGGCTGGACAGGGCGACCTACGAGCAGTACTTC CASRGLDRATYEQYF
NA NA TRBJ2-2 TRBV18 TGTGCCAGCTCACACACCCCGGGAACCGTAAGGATCGGGGAGCTGTTTTTT CASSHTPGTVRIGELFF
NA NA TRBJ1-5 TRBV30 TGTGCCCGGAGTACTGGAGCTATCGATCAGCCCCAGCATTTT CARSTGAIDQPQHF
NA many TRBJ1-2 TRBV27 TGTGCCAGCAGTTTATCGGGCCAGCCGGGCTACACCTTC CASSLSGQPGYTF
TRBD1 NA TRBJ1-5 TRBV18 TGTGCCAGCTCACCTACGGGGGCAGGGGGTAATCAGCCCCAGCATTTT CASSPTGAGGNQPQHF
NA few TRBJ2-7 TRBV6-1 TGTGCCAGCAGTGAAGTTCGTTTTGGCGAGCAGTACTTC CASSEVRFGEQYF
NA NA TRBJ1-2 TRBV29-1 TGCAGCGTTGAAAGCCCTTATAACTATGGCTACACCTTC CSVESPYNYGYTF
NA once TRBJ1-1 TRBV7-3 TGTGCCAGCAGCCCAACTACCGGGACAGAAGCTTTCTTT CASSPTTGTEAFF
TRBD1 NA TRBJ2-7 TRBV6-5 TGTGCCAGCAGTTTGACAGGGATAGGACCCTACGAGCAGTACTTC CASSLTGIGPYEQYF
TRBD1 NA TRBJ2-3 TRBV29-1 TGCAGCGTCCGCAGGGGGCCCAGCACAGATACGCAGTATTTT CSVRRGPSTDTQYF
NA NA TRBJ2-3 TRBV5-1 TGCGCCAGCAGCTCACCTAGAGGGTTTAGGACAGATACGCAGTATTTT CASSSPRGFRTDTQYF
NA NA TRBJ2-2 TRBV28 TGTGCCAGCAGTTTAAGGACGAGCGGGGAGCTGTTTTTT CASSLRTSGELFF
NA NA TRBJ2-2 TRBV7-3 TGTGCCAGCAGCTTGCAGGCGAACACCGGGGAGCTGTTTTTT CASSLQANTGELFF
NA NA TRBJ1-5 TRBV6-1 TGTGCCACTACTGTAGACCTCGGCAGTCAGCCCCAGCATTTT CATTVDLGSQPQHF
NA NA TRBJ2-2 TRBV2 TGTGCCAGCGACGGGACCGCGTCGAACACCGGGGAGCTGTTTTTT CASDGTASNTGELFF
TRBD2 few TRBJ2-3 TRBV4-1 TGCGCCAGCAGCCATCGCGTCCGGGACTACACAGATACGCAGTATTTT CASSHRVRDYTDTQYF
TRBD1 NA TRBJ1-1 TRBV6-5 TGTGCCAGCAAGGGACAGCAAAACACTGAAGCTTTCTTT CASKGQQNTEAFF
NA NA TRBJ2-1 TRBV29-1 TGCAGTGCCACCCCGGACAGCTACAATGAGCAGTTCTTC CSATPDSYNEQFF
NA NA TRBJ1-2 TRBV28 TGTGCCAGCAGTTTACAGGTTGATGGCTACACCTTC CASSLQVDGYTF
NA NA TRBJ2-3 TRBV10-3 TGTGCCATCAGTGAGTCGTTCCTTACGCAGTATTTT CAISESFLTQYF
NA NA TRBJ1-4 TRBV7-9 TGTGCCAGCAGCTTTCGGAAGGGCGATGAAAAACTGTTTTTT CASSFRKGDEKLFF
NA few TRBJ2-1 TRBV10-3 TGTGCCATCAGTACAGCATCGGTCAATGAGCAGTTCTTC CAISTASVNEQFF
NA once TRBJ1-2 TRBV6-5 TGTGCCAGCAGTTACTATGCGGCAAATGGCTACACCTTC CASSYYAANGYTF
NA few TRBJ2-7 TRBV23-1 TGCGCCAGCAGTGGGGGGACAGCCGTGGTATCCTCCTACGAGCAGTACTTC CASSGGTAVVSSYEQYF
TRBD1 once TRBJ1-5 TRBV28 TGTGCCAGCAGTCGGCCGACAGGGGGGCTTTATAGCAATCAGCCCCAGCATTTT CASSRPTGGLYSNQPQHF
TRBD2 NA TRBJ2-1 TRBV11-2 TGTGCCAGCAGGGCAGTGAGCGGGAGAGGGAATGAGCAGTTCTTC CASRAVSGRGNEQFF
NA NA TRBJ2-1 TRBV18 TGTGCCAGCTCGCCGACACATGGACAGGGAGGGAGGGAGGGCCTGGATGAGCAGTTCTTC CASSPTHGQGGREGLDEQFF
TRBD1 once TRBJ1-1 TRBV2 TGTGCCAGCTTCCGAGACAGGGAGGCTGAAGCTTTCTTT CASFRDREAEAFF
NA NA TRBJ2-3 TRBV19 TGTGCCAGTAGTATCCCGGGCGGGTCCGATACGCAGTATTTT CASSIPGGSDTQYF
TRBD1 NA TRBJ1-4 TRBV30 TGTGCCTGCCAACAGGGGGAAGAAAAACTGTTTTTT CACQQGEEKLFF
TRBD1 NA TRBJ1-2 TRBV5-1 TGCGCCAGCAGCATAGCTCCGGGACAGAAAGATGGCTACACCTTC CASSIAPGQKDGYTF
NA many TRBJ2-1 TRBV9 TGTGCCAGCAGCCCCCAGGGACCGAAGCAGTTCTTC CASSPQGPKQFF
NA once TRBJ1-2 TRBV6-6 TGTGCCAGCAGTTTTGGGGATGACTATGGCTACACCTTC CASSFGDDYGYTF
NA NA TRBJ2-4 TRBV7-5 TGTGCCAGAAGCTTAGTGGGAGCTCCCAAAGCCGCGGGCATTCAGTACTTC CARSLVGAPKAAGIQYF